These T cell receptor beta chains were read from a single sample in a study of early T cells in non-severe SARS-CoV-2 infection. TCRdb reprocessed the 5' RACE reads via MiXCR and lists one record per CDR3 protein. Found here are roughly 41,000 distinct CDR3 sequences, almost 5.5% of them singletons; the top ten hold 5.4%. The sample here was whole blood, taken at baseline. The receptors stem from an adult who was a healthcare worker with PCR-confirmed SARS-CoV-2 infection or an uninfected control (not recorded which). Each CDR3 is given with its conserved first and last residue. D genes are given only for firm matches. Only part of the rows carry a size: once, few, many, or a class if the clone is expanded.

j_call: TRBJ2-5
clone_size: -
v_call: TRBV14
d_call: -
cdr3_nt: TGTGCCAGCAGTTCTAGGTCGGGGGAGACCCAGTACTTC
cdr3_aa: CASSSRSGETQYF

j_call: TRBJ2-7
clone_size: many
v_call: TRBV2
d_call: TRBD1
cdr3_nt: TGTGCCAGCAGTAAAATCCCAGCGACAGGGGATCACGAGCAGTACTTC
cdr3_aa: CASSKIPATGDHEQYF

j_call: TRBJ2-7
clone_size: many
v_call: TRBV28
d_call: TRBD1
cdr3_nt: TGTGCCAGCAAGGGGGCGCGGGACAGGGGTTCCGAGCAGTACTTC
cdr3_aa: CASKGARDRGSEQYF

j_call: TRBJ1-4
clone_size: few
v_call: TRBV11-2
d_call: -
cdr3_nt: TGTGCCAGCAGCTCAGCGGGGAGTGAAAAACTGTTTTTT
cdr3_aa: CASSSAGSEKLFF

j_call: TRBJ1-5
clone_size: many
v_call: TRBV27
d_call: -
cdr3_nt: TGTGCCAGCAGTTTCACCCCCCCCGGCAATCAGCCCCAGCATTTT
cdr3_aa: CASSFTPPGNQPQHF

j_call: TRBJ1-2
clone_size: many
v_call: TRBV29-1
d_call: -
cdr3_nt: TGCAGCGAGGGGTCGTTAGACTATGGCTACACCTTC
cdr3_aa: CSEGSLDYGYTF

j_call: TRBJ2-5
clone_size: few
v_call: TRBV14
d_call: -
cdr3_nt: TGTGCCAGCAGCCCCTCCTTGGAAGGGATACAAGAGACCCAGTACTTC
cdr3_aa: CASSPSLEGIQETQYF

j_call: TRBJ2-5
clone_size: -
v_call: TRBV7-2
d_call: -
cdr3_nt: TGTGCCAGCAGCTTAAGGGCTAGTGCTGAAGAGACCCAGTACTTC
cdr3_aa: CASSLRASAEETQYF

j_call: TRBJ2-1
clone_size: many
v_call: TRBV9
d_call: -
cdr3_nt: TGTGCCAGCAGCGTACAGGGGCTCTACAATGAGCAGTTCTTC
cdr3_aa: CASSVQGLYNEQFF

j_call: TRBJ2-1
clone_size: many
v_call: TRBV7-9
d_call: -
cdr3_nt: TGTGCCAGCAGCCCAGACACTCTAGAGAGGCATAATGAGCAGTTCTTC
cdr3_aa: CASSPDTLERHNEQFF

j_call: TRBJ2-1
clone_size: -
v_call: TRBV2
d_call: -
cdr3_nt: TGTGCCAGCAGTGTCGCGTCATACAATGAGCAGTTCTTC
cdr3_aa: CASSVASYNEQFF

j_call: TRBJ2-7
clone_size: many
v_call: TRBV7-2
d_call: -
cdr3_nt: TGTGCCAGCAGCTTAGGGGGCTTGGCCGCCTACGAGCAGTACTTC
cdr3_aa: CASSLGGLAAYEQYF

j_call: TRBJ1-1
clone_size: many
v_call: TRBV12-3/TRBV12-4
d_call: -
cdr3_nt: TGTGCCAGCAGTTTACAGGGTAAAGCTTTCTTT
cdr3_aa: CASSLQGKAFF

j_call: TRBJ2-2
clone_size: many
v_call: TRBV6-1
d_call: TRBD2
cdr3_nt: TGTGCCAGCAGTGCCGGGACTAGGAAACCCGGGGAGCTGTTTTTT
cdr3_aa: CASSAGTRKPGELFF

j_call: TRBJ2-3
clone_size: -
v_call: TRBV20-1
d_call: -
cdr3_nt: TGCAGTGGCCGGAAAACAGATACGCAGTATTTT
cdr3_aa: CSGRKTDTQYF

j_call: TRBJ2-7
clone_size: many
v_call: TRBV18
d_call: -
cdr3_nt: TGTGCCAGCTCAAGGGATATACGGGAGCAGTACTTC
cdr3_aa: CASSRDIREQYF

j_call: TRBJ2-7
clone_size: many
v_call: TRBV19
d_call: -
cdr3_nt: TGTGCCAGTAGTGATCCCGGGACATCCAAATACGAGCAGTACTTC
cdr3_aa: CASSDPGTSKYEQYF

j_call: TRBJ1-2
clone_size: many
v_call: TRBV2
d_call: TRBD1
cdr3_nt: TGTGCCAGCAGGAGGGACAGGGATTTTTATGGCTACACCTTC
cdr3_aa: CASRRDRDFYGYTF

j_call: TRBJ2-1
clone_size: -
v_call: TRBV5-1
d_call: -
cdr3_nt: TGCGCCAGCAGCTCACCGGACAGCTGCTACAATGAGCAGTTCTTC
cdr3_aa: CASSSPDSCYNEQFF

j_call: TRBJ1-6
clone_size: -
v_call: TRBV12-3/TRBV12-4
d_call: -
cdr3_nt: TGTGCCAGCAGTTTAGGGACGGAAGCTTCACCCCTCCACTTT
cdr3_aa: CASSLGTEASPLHF

j_call: TRBJ2-2
clone_size: many
v_call: TRBV3-1
d_call: -
cdr3_nt: TGTGCCAGCCAGAATCCGAACACCGGGGAGCTGTTTTTT
cdr3_aa: CASQNPNTGELFF

j_call: TRBJ2-1
clone_size: -
v_call: TRBV10-3
d_call: -
cdr3_nt: TGTGCCATCAGTGAGGCTTCAAAGTACAATGAGCAGTTCTTC
cdr3_aa: CAISEASKYNEQFF

j_call: TRBJ2-1
clone_size: many
v_call: TRBV10-1
d_call: TRBD2
cdr3_nt: TGCGCCAGCAGTGAAAAAGTTTTTGGGACTAGCGTATACAATGAGCAGTTCTTC
cdr3_aa: CASSEKVFGTSVYNEQFF

j_call: TRBJ2-2
clone_size: many
v_call: TRBV2
d_call: TRBD2
cdr3_nt: TGTGCCAGTTCCCTACAAGCGGGAGGGACCACCGGGGAGCTGTTTTTT
cdr3_aa: CASSLQAGGTTGELFF

j_call: TRBJ2-7
clone_size: many
v_call: TRBV6-2/TRBV6-3
d_call: -
cdr3_nt: TGTGCCAGCAGTTACTCGGACACCTACGAGCAGTACTTC
cdr3_aa: CASSYSDTYEQYF

j_call: TRBJ2-3
clone_size: -
v_call: TRBV29-1
d_call: TRBD1
cdr3_nt: TGCAGCGTTGAAGGGACAGGGGCTAGCACAGATACGCAGTATTTT
cdr3_aa: CSVEGTGASTDTQYF

j_call: TRBJ2-3
clone_size: -
v_call: TRBV7-6
d_call: TRBD2
cdr3_nt: TGTGCCAGCAGCTTAACGACTAGCGGGAGGCCCCCATTGAGAGATACGCAGTATTTT
cdr3_aa: CASSLTTSGRPPLRDTQYF

j_call: TRBJ1-5
clone_size: many
v_call: TRBV11-2
d_call: TRBD1
cdr3_nt: TGTGCCAGCAGCTTACCCCTTACAGGGGGTACCGGCTTTAGCAATCAGCCCCAGCATTTT
cdr3_aa: CASSLPLTGGTGFSNQPQHF

j_call: TRBJ2-1
clone_size: -
v_call: TRBV29-1
d_call: -
cdr3_nt: TGCAGCGTTGGCGGAGGGCGAGGGTACAATGAGCAGTTCTTC
cdr3_aa: CSVGGGRGYNEQFF

j_call: TRBJ2-2
clone_size: -
v_call: TRBV29-1
d_call: TRBD2
cdr3_nt: TGCAGCGTAAAGGGGGGACTAGGCGGGGAGCTGTTTTTT
cdr3_aa: CSVKGGLGGELFF

j_call: TRBJ1-4
clone_size: few
v_call: TRBV28
d_call: -
cdr3_nt: TGTGCCAGCAGTTTAAGCCCAGTGGATGAAAAACTGTTTTTT
cdr3_aa: CASSLSPVDEKLFF

j_call: TRBJ2-7
clone_size: many
v_call: TRBV7-9
d_call: -
cdr3_nt: TGTGCCAGCAGCTCAGTCGAGCGGAACTACGAGCAGTACTTC
cdr3_aa: CASSSVERNYEQYF

j_call: TRBJ2-7
clone_size: -
v_call: TRBV6-5
d_call: TRBD1
cdr3_nt: TGTGCCAGCAGTTACTCTTCGGGACAGGGGGCAAACGAGCAGTACTTC
cdr3_aa: CASSYSSGQGANEQYF

j_call: TRBJ2-7
clone_size: -
v_call: TRBV18
d_call: -
cdr3_nt: TGTGCCAGCTCACCAGTACTCGGGAGTGTTGAGCAGTACTTC
cdr3_aa: CASSPVLGSVEQYF

j_call: TRBJ1-1
clone_size: -
v_call: TRBV6-5
d_call: -
cdr3_nt: TGTGCCAGCAGACAGGGTGGATTGAACACTGAAGCTTTCTTT
cdr3_aa: CASRQGGLNTEAFF

j_call: TRBJ2-3
clone_size: many
v_call: TRBV20-1
d_call: TRBD2
cdr3_nt: TGCAGTGCCAGTAGCGGGAGGGGGGCAGATACGCAGTATTTT
cdr3_aa: CSASSGRGADTQYF

j_call: TRBJ1-1
clone_size: many
v_call: TRBV6-5
d_call: -
cdr3_nt: TGTGCCAGCAGTTCCCATGGGGGGCGAGACACTGAAGCTTTCTTT
cdr3_aa: CASSSHGGRDTEAFF

j_call: TRBJ2-5
clone_size: many
v_call: TRBV27
d_call: -
cdr3_nt: TGTGCCAGCAGTCCTCTGGGGCGCCAAGAGACCCAGTACTTC
cdr3_aa: CASSPLGRQETQYF

j_call: TRBJ2-5
clone_size: -
v_call: TRBV3-1
d_call: -
cdr3_nt: TGTGCCGGCAGCCCCAGTGGACAGTTCCAAGAGACCCAGTACTTC
cdr3_aa: CAGSPSGQFQETQYF

j_call: TRBJ2-3
clone_size: few
v_call: TRBV7-2
d_call: -
cdr3_nt: TGTGCCAGCAGCTTAGGGGACACGAGTACGCAGTATTTT
cdr3_aa: CASSLGDTSTQYF

j_call: TRBJ2-3
clone_size: many
v_call: TRBV7-2
d_call: TRBD2
cdr3_nt: TGTGCCAGCAGCTTAAATAGCGGGAGTTCAACAGATACGCAGTATTTT
cdr3_aa: CASSLNSGSSTDTQYF

j_call: TRBJ2-2
clone_size: many
v_call: TRBV4-1
d_call: -
cdr3_nt: TGCGCCAGCAGCCAAGTATCTAACACCGGGGAGCTGTTTTTT
cdr3_aa: CASSQVSNTGELFF

j_call: TRBJ2-3
clone_size: many
v_call: TRBV6-6
d_call: TRBD1
cdr3_nt: TGTGCCAGCAGTCCCCAGGGGGCGGAACCCACAGATACGCAGTATTTT
cdr3_aa: CASSPQGAEPTDTQYF

j_call: TRBJ2-7
clone_size: many
v_call: TRBV5-1
d_call: -
cdr3_nt: TGCGCCAGCAGCTTGGAGTTACTGCCCTCCTACGAGCAGTACTTC
cdr3_aa: CASSLELLPSYEQYF